Sequencing of this T cell receptor (beta chain) was carried out in a study of control samples from healthy donors and cancer patients. CDR3 length: 15 residues. The germline V gene has CDR1 SEHNR and CDR2 FQNEAQ (reference sequence). V gave up 5 bases and J gave up 3 bases, with 17 bases separating them. The table came from immunoSEQ multiplex PCR; TCRdb's copy has only in-frame clones and leaves some out. In the table there are under 85,000 clones, roughly 84% of which are singletons. Source material: PBMCs. This clonotype originated in a woman between 50 and 59 years old with lung cancer. The chain recombines TRBV7-9 with TRBJ2-7; D perhaps matches TRBD2 (7 bases). The DNA for the CDR3 is TGTGCCAGCAGCGATGGGGGGGCGACCCGCTACGAGCAGTACTTC. Translating it yields CASSDGGATRYEQYF. The variable domain in full, completed from reference TRBV7-9 and TRBJ2-7, reads DTGVSQNPRHKITKRGQNVTFRCDPISEHNRLYWYRQTLGQGPEFLTYFQNEAQLEKSRLLSDRFSAERPKGSFSTLEIQRTEQGDSAMYLCASSDGGATRYEQYFGPGTRLTVT.